This TCR beta chain derives from a study of T cell responses to AZD1222 COVID-19 vaccine. The study's findings and limits: The donor group comprised mostly white British people and more females; the analysis possibly underestimated clonal diversity.

Using immunoSEQ multiplex PCR, the repertoire was profiled, and TCRdb retains in-frame clones only, with some absent. Among around 200,000 clones listed, approximately 91% were seen once. Comment on this clone: Antigen: not known.

CDR1 SGHRS and CDR2 YFSETQ come from the germline V gene. The CDR3 consists of 15 residues. The junction had 8 bases not matched to a gene; V was cut back by 4 bases and J by 6 bases. This specimen was peripheral blood, taken on day 0 of AZD1222 vaccination. This TCR was recovered from an adult in good health. The gene calls are TRBV5-1 and TRBJ1-5; 9 bases are shared with TRBD1. CDR3 amino acids: CASSPDRGQGQPQHF. The CDR3 nucleotides read TGCGCCAGCAGCCCGGACAGGGGACAGGGTCAGCCCCAGCATTTT.